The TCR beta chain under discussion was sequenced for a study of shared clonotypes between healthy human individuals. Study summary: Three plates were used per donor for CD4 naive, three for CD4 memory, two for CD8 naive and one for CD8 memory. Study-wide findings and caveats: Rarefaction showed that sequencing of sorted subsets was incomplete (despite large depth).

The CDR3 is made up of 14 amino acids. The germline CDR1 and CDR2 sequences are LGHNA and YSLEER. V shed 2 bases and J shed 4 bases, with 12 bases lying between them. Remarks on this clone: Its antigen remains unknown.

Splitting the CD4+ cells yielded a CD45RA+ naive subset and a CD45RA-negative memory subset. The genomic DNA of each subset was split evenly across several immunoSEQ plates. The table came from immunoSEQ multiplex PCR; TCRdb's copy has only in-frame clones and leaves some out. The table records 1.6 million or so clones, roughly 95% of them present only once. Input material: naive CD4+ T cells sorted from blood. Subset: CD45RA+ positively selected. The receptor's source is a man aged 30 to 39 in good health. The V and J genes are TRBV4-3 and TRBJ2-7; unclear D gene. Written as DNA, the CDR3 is TGCGCCAGCAGCCAACGATTTTCCGGGTACGAGCAGTACTTC. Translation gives CASSQRFSGYEQYF.